The clone carrying this T cell receptor beta chain turned up a few times. Authors of the study amplified TCR beta CDR3 regions from RNA transcripts. The HTBI primer set served for first-round RT-PCR of the TCR CDR3. MiXCR, run by TCRdb on the multiplex PCR reads, gives a single entry per CDR3 protein. Of around 580,000 distinct CDR3 sequences in the sample, roughly 50% were seen once. The record originates from a study of T cells in Graves' hyperthyroidism and ophthalmopathy. Absence of ophthalmopathy progression within 18 months defined stable Graves' hyperthyroidism. The germline V gene has CDR1 SGDLS and CDR2 YYNGEE. There are 16 residues in the CDR3. Trimming removed 4 bases from V and 6 bases from J, with 19 bases in between.

This sequence originates from a woman aged 18-29 years with Graves' hyperthyroidism. The source material was peripheral blood or thyroid tissue (not recorded which). The chain joins TRBV9 to TRBJ1-4; D ambiguous. The CDR3 DNA reads as TGTGCCAGCAGCCAAGAGAGGGCGTGGAGCCATGAAAAACTGTTTTTT. Residues: CASSQERAWSHEKLFF.